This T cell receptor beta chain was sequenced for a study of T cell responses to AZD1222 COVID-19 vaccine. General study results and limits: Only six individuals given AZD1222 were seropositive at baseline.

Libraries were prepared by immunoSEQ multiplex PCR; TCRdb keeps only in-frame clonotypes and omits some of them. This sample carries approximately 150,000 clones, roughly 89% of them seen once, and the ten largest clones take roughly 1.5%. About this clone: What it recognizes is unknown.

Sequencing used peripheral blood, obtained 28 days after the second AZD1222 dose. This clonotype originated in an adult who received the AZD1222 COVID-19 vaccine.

The CDR3 DNA follows: TGTGCCTGGAGTGTAGGGTGGGGCTTCACTGAAGCTTTCTTT. It translates to CAWSVGWGFTEAFF. V is TRBV30 and J is TRBJ1-1; D possibly corresponds to TRBD1 (5 bases). Looked up from germline, CDR1 is GTSNPN and CDR2 is SVGIG (reference sequence). Deletions cut 0 bases from V and 4 bases from J, with 12 bases between. The CDR3 extends over 14 amino acids.